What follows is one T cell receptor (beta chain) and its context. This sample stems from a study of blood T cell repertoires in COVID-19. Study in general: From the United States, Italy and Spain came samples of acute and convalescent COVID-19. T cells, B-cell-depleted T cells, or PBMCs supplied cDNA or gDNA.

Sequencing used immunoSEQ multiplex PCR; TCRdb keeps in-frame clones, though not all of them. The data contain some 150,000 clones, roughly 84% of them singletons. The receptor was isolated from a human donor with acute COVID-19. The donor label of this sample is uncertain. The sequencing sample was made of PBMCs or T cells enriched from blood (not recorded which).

The CDR3 loop reads CASSLYLNRGTGETQYF. The CDR3 coding sequence is TGTGCCAGCAGCTTGTATTTGAATCGCGGGACAGGAGAGACCCAGTACTTC. The chain uses TRBV5-6 and TRBJ2-5; 8 bases map to TRBD1. The length of the CDR3 is 17 residues. Germline V gene lookup returns CDR1 SGHDT and CDR2 YYEEEE. The V gene end was trimmed by 1 base and the J gene end by 4 bases; junction bases not matched to a gene: 12.